These T cell receptor beta chains were read from a single sample in a study of blood T cell repertoires in COVID-19. TCRdb keeps only in-frame clones here, not all; method: immunoSEQ multiplex PCR. The table includes around 160,000 clones, 70% to 90% detected once. The specimen was PBMCs or T cells enriched from blood (not recorded which). These receptor sequences come from a woman in her 30s with acute COVID-19. Both conserved end residues are part of each CDR3. D genes are given only for firm matches. Clone size, where shown, is once, few, many, or a class for clones that have expanded.

V gene: TRBV6-4
D gene: -
clone size: -
J gene: TRBJ2-3
CDR3 length: 15
CDR3 protein: CASSFRGGSTDTQYF
CDR3 DNA: TGTGCCAGCAGCTTCAGGGGTGGGAGCACAGATACGCAGTATTTT

V gene: TRBV27
D gene: -
clone size: -
J gene: TRBJ1-1
CDR3 length: 16
CDR3 protein: CASSPSTGEVGTEAFF
CDR3 DNA: TGTGCCAGCAGCCCCTCTACGGGGGAAGTGGGCACTGAAGCTTTCTTT

V gene: TRBV28
D gene: -
clone size: -
J gene: TRBJ1-6
CDR3 length: 13
CDR3 protein: CASNYPRDSPLHF
CDR3 DNA: TGTGCCAGCAACTACCCCAGGGATTCACCCCTCCACTTT

V gene: TRBV30
D gene: -
clone size: -
J gene: TRBJ1-5
CDR3 length: 14
CDR3 protein: CAWSGTVSNQPQHF
CDR3 DNA: TGTGCCTGGAGTGGGACAGTTAGCAATCAGCCCCAGCATTTT

V gene: TRBV2
D gene: TRBD2
clone size: -
J gene: TRBJ2-7
CDR3 length: 14
CDR3 protein: CASRPPGGSYEQYF
CDR3 DNA: TGTGCCAGCAGGCCACCGGGAGGCTCCTACGAGCAGTACTTC

V gene: TRBV7-3
D gene: -
clone size: -
J gene: TRBJ2-2
CDR3 length: 16
CDR3 protein: CASSLMAGPNTGELFF
CDR3 DNA: TGTGCCAGCAGCTTAATGGCGGGACCAAACACCGGGGAGCTGTTTTTT

V gene: TRBV7-2
D gene: TRBD2
clone size: -
J gene: TRBJ2-1
CDR3 length: 13
CDR3 protein: CASSTTSFYEQFF
CDR3 DNA: TGTGCCAGCAGCACGACTAGCTTCTATGAGCAGTTCTTC

V gene: TRBV2
D gene: TRBD2
clone size: -
J gene: TRBJ2-3
CDR3 length: 17
CDR3 protein: CASSERVSAGVTDTQYF
CDR3 DNA: TGTGCCAGCAGTGAACGGGTCTCAGCGGGAGTAACAGATACGCAGTATTTT

V gene: TRBV30
D gene: TRBD2
clone size: -
J gene: TRBJ2-1
CDR3 length: 14
CDR3 protein: CAWSGREGSNEQFF
CDR3 DNA: TGTGCCTGGAGTGGGCGGGAGGGCTCCAATGAGCAGTTCTTC

V gene: TRBV6-6
D gene: TRBD2
clone size: -
J gene: TRBJ2-7
CDR3 length: 13
CDR3 protein: CATLAGGGSEQYF
CDR3 DNA: TGTGCCACCTTAGCGGGAGGCGGGTCGGAGCAGTACTTC

V gene: TRBV9
D gene: TRBD2
clone size: -
J gene: TRBJ2-1
CDR3 length: 17
CDR3 protein: CASSVEASGSGKNEQFF
CDR3 DNA: TGTGCCAGCAGCGTAGAGGCTAGCGGGAGTGGAAAGAATGAGCAGTTCTTC

V gene: TRBV9
D gene: TRBD2
clone size: -
J gene: TRBJ2-1
CDR3 length: 14
CDR3 protein: CASSASSGFGEQFF
CDR3 DNA: TGTGCCAGCAGCGCCTCTAGCGGATTCGGTGAGCAGTTCTTC

V gene: TRBV4-1
D gene: TRBD1
clone size: -
J gene: TRBJ1-2
CDR3 length: 16
CDR3 protein: CASSQVGTGRNYGYTF
CDR3 DNA: TGCGCCAGCAGCCAAGTTGGGACAGGGCGCAACTATGGCTACACCTTC

V gene: TRBV25-1
D gene: TRBD2
clone size: -
J gene: TRBJ2-7
CDR3 length: 15
CDR3 protein: CASSEPSGSSYEQYF
CDR3 DNA: TGTGCCAGCAGTGAACCTAGCGGGAGCTCCTACGAGCAGTACTTC

V gene: TRBV5-6
D gene: -
clone size: -
J gene: TRBJ2-7
CDR3 length: 16
CDR3 protein: CASERGPRDTGYEQYF
CDR3 DNA: TGTGCCAGCGAGCGAGGGCCTCGGGATACTGGCTACGAGCAGTACTTC

V gene: TRBV11-3
D gene: TRBD2
clone size: once
J gene: TRBJ2-2
CDR3 length: 14
CDR3 protein: CASSPRGTSGELFF
CDR3 DNA: TGTGCCAGCAGCCCCCGAGGGACTAGCGGGGAGCTGTTTTTT

V gene: TRBV11-2
D gene: TRBD1
clone size: -
J gene: TRBJ1-1
CDR3 length: 13
CDR3 protein: CASSPQGHTEAFF
CDR3 DNA: TGTGCCAGCAGCCCACAGGGGCACACTGAAGCTTTCTTT

V gene: TRBV4-1
D gene: TRBD2
clone size: -
J gene: TRBJ2-3
CDR3 length: 18
CDR3 protein: CASSQYLGLAAITDTQYF
CDR3 DNA: TGCGCCAGCAGCCAATATTTGGGACTAGCGGCCATCACAGATACGCAGTATTTT

V gene: TRBV25-1
D gene: -
clone size: -
J gene: TRBJ2-7
CDR3 length: 14
CDR3 protein: CASWGWDSGYEQYF
CDR3 DNA: TGTGCCAGCTGGGGGTGGGACTCCGGCTACGAGCAGTACTTC

V gene: TRBV27
D gene: TRBD2
clone size: -
J gene: TRBJ2-3
CDR3 length: 16
CDR3 protein: CASSPLAGGIRDTQYF
CDR3 DNA: TGTGCCAGCAGCCCTCTAGCGGGAGGAATTAGAGATACGCAGTATTTT

V gene: TRBV5-8
D gene: -
clone size: -
J gene: TRBJ1-4
CDR3 length: 17
CDR3 protein: CASSLGQGVGTGEKLFF
CDR3 DNA: TGTGCCAGCAGCTTGGGGCAGGGAGTGGGGACTGGTGAAAAACTGTTTTTT

V gene: TRBV15
D gene: -
clone size: -
J gene: TRBJ2-1
CDR3 length: 14
CDR3 protein: CATSRGAAYNEQFF
CDR3 DNA: TGTGCCACCAGCAGAGGAGCCGCCTACAATGAGCAGTTCTTC

V gene: TRBV4-3
D gene: -
clone size: -
J gene: TRBJ2-1
CDR3 length: 15
CDR3 protein: CASSQAYGTYNEQFF
CDR3 DNA: TGCGCCAGCAGCCAAGCATACGGGACCTACAATGAGCAGTTCTTC

V gene: TRBV5-1
D gene: -
clone size: -
J gene: TRBJ1-2
CDR3 length: 15
CDR3 protein: CASSFFVQDNYGYTF
CDR3 DNA: TGCGCCAGCAGCTTTTTCGTACAGGATAACTATGGCTACACCTTC

V gene: TRBV3-1/TRBV3-2
D gene: -
clone size: -
J gene: TRBJ1-1
CDR3 length: 15
CDR3 protein: CASSQGFGGGTEAFF
CDR3 DNA: TGTGCCAGCAGCCAGGGATTTGGGGGAGGCACTGAAGCTTTCTTT

V gene: TRBV25-1
D gene: TRBD1
clone size: -
J gene: TRBJ2-3
CDR3 length: 14
CDR3 protein: CASSGTGNTDTQYF
CDR3 DNA: TGTGCCAGCTCGGGGACAGGGAACACAGATACGCAGTATTTT

V gene: TRBV18
D gene: -
clone size: -
J gene: TRBJ1-1
CDR3 length: 15
CDR3 protein: CASSLTRTENTEAFF
CDR3 DNA: TGTGCCAGCTCACTTACCCGGACAGAGAACACTGAAGCTTTCTTT

V gene: TRBV24-1
D gene: -
clone size: -
J gene: TRBJ2-3
CDR3 length: 15
CDR3 protein: CATSVAKGSTDTQYF
CDR3 DNA: TGTGCCACCAGTGTCGCCAAGGGGTCCACAGATACGCAGTATTTT

V gene: TRBV10-3
D gene: -
clone size: once
J gene: TRBJ1-5
CDR3 length: 13
CDR3 protein: CAISEGGRGPQHF
CDR3 DNA: TGTGCCATCAGTGAAGGGGGAAGGGGGCCCCAGCATTTT

V gene: TRBV4-1
D gene: TRBD1
clone size: -
J gene: TRBJ1-2
CDR3 length: 15
CDR3 protein: CASSAGTGILYGYTF
CDR3 DNA: TGCGCCAGCAGCGCAGGGACAGGGATATTGTATGGCTACACCTTC

V gene: TRBV5-8
D gene: -
clone size: -
J gene: TRBJ2-1
CDR3 length: 17
CDR3 protein: CASSLVKSTQDYNEQFF
CDR3 DNA: TGTGCCAGCAGCTTGGTCAAAAGTACTCAGGACTACAATGAGCAGTTCTTC

V gene: TRBV12-3/TRBV12-4
D gene: -
clone size: -
J gene: TRBJ2-1
CDR3 length: 13
CDR3 protein: CASSSGPYNEQFF
CDR3 DNA: TGTGCCAGCAGTTCGGGTCCCTACAATGAGCAGTTCTTC

V gene: TRBV7-2
D gene: -
clone size: -
J gene: TRBJ1-1
CDR3 length: 15
CDR3 protein: CASSIRGTLNTEAFF
CDR3 DNA: TGTGCCAGCAGCATTAGGGGCACTTTGAACACTGAAGCTTTCTTT

V gene: TRBV7-2
D gene: -
clone size: -
J gene: TRBJ2-1
CDR3 length: 17
CDR3 protein: CASSRKGDLLAYNEQFF
CDR3 DNA: TGTGCCAGCAGCAGAAAGGGGGATCTGCTAGCTTACAATGAGCAGTTCTTC